These 22 T cell receptor beta chains originate from one sample sequenced in a study of identical twins. Each CDR3 protein gets one entry after TCRdb re-called the 5' RACE reads with MiXCR. There are 350,000 or so distinct CDR3 sequences in the sample; roughly 9% occur only once, and under 10% lies in the top ten. The specimen sequenced was naive T cells sorted from blood. The receptor set was obtained from a woman in her forties or fifties in good health.

Ten or more counts support this clonotype. The CDR3 sequence is CASSPRLRGTQYF. DNA for the CDR3: TGTGCCAGCAGCCCCCGACTCCGAGGTACGCAGTATTTT. J is TRBJ2-3 and V is TRBV3-1; D is unclear. Germline V gene sequence: CDR1 LGHDT, CDR2 YNNKEL (reference sequence). Trimming shortened V by 4 bases and J by 8 bases, and 13 bases separated the two germline ends. The CDR3 runs 13 residues.

This clonotype has more than one count but fewer than ten. The V gene is TRBV7-2, the J gene TRBJ2-5; the match to TRBD2 covers 7 bases. V dropped 0 bases and J dropped 7; count of bases not matched to a gene: 5. The CDR3 has 14 residues. From germline, CDR1 is SGHTA and CDR2 FQGNSA. CDR3 bases: TGTGCCAGCAGCTTAGCGGGAGGGCTAAGGACCCAGTACTTC. Amino acid sequence: CASSLAGGLRTQYF.

The chain links TRBV20-1 to TRBJ2-2, with a possible D match to TRBD2 (6 bases). V was trimmed by 0 bases and J by 4 bases, leaving 15 bases between them. Germline loops: CDR1 DFQATT, CDR2 SNEGSKA (reference sequence). The CDR3 has 16 amino acids. The DNA of the CDR3 is TGCAGTGCTAGAGATGAGACCCGCGGGGCCACCGGGGAGCTGTTTTTT. Its protein product is CSARDETRGATGELFF.

The sample holds one count of this clonotype. The chain carries TRBV3-1 and TRBJ2-1; D remains ambiguous. The CDR3 totals 13 residues. The germline V and J ends were trimmed by 1 base and 5 bases, with 6 bases remaining between them. Germline V lookup: CDR1 LGHDT, CDR2 YNNKEL (reference sequence). The CDR3 DNA reads TGTGCCAGCAGCCAAGTACTGGACAATGAGCAGTTCTTC. It specifies CASSQVLDNEQFF.

The chain carries TRBV7-3 and TRBJ2-5, with D hard to call. Germline V gives CDR1 SGHTA, CDR2 FQGTGA. The CDR3 is 13 amino acids. The V gene lost 2 bases and the J gene lost 5 bases, with 9 bases spanning the gap. The CDR3 DNA is TGTGCCAGCAGCTTAGGACCGGACGAGACCCAGTACTTC. This sequence encodes CASSLGPDETQYF.

This clonotype was found many times. This rearrangement joins TRBV6-5 to TRBJ1-5; D call uncertain. This CDR3 comprises 11 residues. CDR1 MNHEY and CDR2 SVGAGI come from the germline V gene. Trimming cost V 6 bases and J 10 bases, with 10 bases left between them. The CDR3 region has the DNA TGTGCCAGCAGCTTAAGAGGACCCCAGCATTTT. This sequence encodes CASSLRGPQHF.

The gene calls are TRBV12-3 or TRBV12-4 and TRBJ2-5; tentative D call: TRBD2 (6 bases). The CDR3 covers 15 residues. The germline V and J ends were trimmed by 1 base and 1 base, with 10 bases remaining between them. The DNA for the CDR3 is TGTGCCAGCAGTTTAGGAGGCGGGGTCCAAGAGACCCAGTACTTC. It is translated as CASSLGGGVQETQYF.

This clonotype appeared many times. The chain joins TRBV12-3 or TRBV12-4 to TRBJ2-7, with D possibly being TRBD2 (6 bases). The CDR3 is 16 residues long. The V and J ends lost 6 bases and 4 bases respectively, with 22 bases between them. DNA for the CDR3: TGTGCCAGCAGCTCAATCAGCCCGGGGGAAAAATACGAGCAGTACTTC. This encodes CASSSISPGEKYEQYF.

This clonotype has only a few counts. This chain uses TRBV24-1 with TRBJ2-2, with D hard to call. CDR1 is KGHDR, CDR2 SFDVKD, per germline. The V end lost 4 bases, the J end lost 11 bases, and 16 bases lay between the germline ends. The CDR3 totals 14 residues. CDR3 DNA sequence: TGTGCCACCAGTGACAGCCCGTATAAGGGAGAGCTGTTTTTT. Translated, it gives CATSDSPYKGELFF.

The V and J genes are TRBV12-3 or TRBV12-4 and TRBJ2-7; D tentatively reads TRBD1 or TRBD2 (5 bases each). The V end lost 6 bases, the J end lost 7 bases, and 22 bases lay between the germline ends. The CDR3 extends over 15 amino acids. The CDR3 sequence is CASSPLGTEPEEQYF. CDR3 DNA sequence: TGTGCCAGCAGCCCTCTCGGGACCGAACCGGAGGAGCAGTACTTC.

This clonotype occurred many times. This chain links TRBV5-1 with TRBJ1-1; 7 positions agree with TRBD1. CDR1 and CDR2 from the germline V gene are SGHRS and YFSETQ. V was clipped by 0 bases and J by 5 bases; unmatched bases: 10. The CDR3 spans 16 residues. As DNA, the CDR3 is TGCGCCAGCAGCTTGGTTCCCACAGGGGCGTTGACTGAAGCTTTCTTT. Encoded protein: CASSLVPTGALTEAFF.

This clonotype occurred many times. The rearrangement joins TRBV12-3 or TRBV12-4 to TRBJ2-1; 7 nucleotides align to TRBD2. Trimming removed 7 bases from V and 7 bases from J; junction bases left unmatched: 4. CDR3 length: 12 amino acids. CDR3 sequence reads: CASTLGGNEQFF. The CDR3 bases are TGTGCCAGCACTCTCGGGGGGAATGAGCAGTTCTTC.

This clonotype turned up a few times. The chain is built from TRBV29-1 and TRBJ2-2; tentatively, D is TRBD1 or TRBD2 (5 bases each). The CDR3 loop spans 13 amino acids. V lost 6 bases to trimming and J lost 4 bases, with 12 bases between them. Germline CDR1 is SQVTM and CDR2 is ANQGSEA. CDR3 protein: CSVNRDVTGELFF. The CDR3 DNA sequence: TGCAGCGTGAACCGGGACGTCACCGGGGAGCTGTTTTTT.

The genes are TRBV20-1 and TRBJ1-6; D remains ambiguous. The germline gives CDR1 DFQATT, CDR2 SNEGSKA (reference sequence). The CDR3 contains 14 residues. V shed 3 bases and J shed 8 bases, with 14 bases lying between them. The CDR3 sequence: CSARSGRTDSPLHF. The DNA for the CDR3 is TGCAGTGCTAGGAGCGGCCGGACTGATTCACCCCTCCACTTT.

The chain is built from TRBV7-3 and TRBJ2-6; D gene unclear. V lost 1 base to trimming and J lost 1 base, with 17 bases between them. CDR1 is SGHTA, CDR2 FQGTGA, per germline. The CDR3 has 19 residues. For the CDR3, the DNA is TGTGCCAGCAGCTTAATCCAGGCAGATTGGAATTCTGGGGCCAACGTCCTGACTTTC. It is translated as CASSLIQADWNSGANVLTF.

This clonotype was seen a few times. The chain employs TRBV29-1 and TRBJ2-2; 11 nucleotides line up with TRBD1. The CDR3 sequence is 17 residues long. Germline V gene data show CDR1 as SQVTM and CDR2 as ANQGSEA. Trimming took 6 bases from V and 0 from J; bases not matched to a gene: 9. This CDR3 is CSVLDRGPGPNTGELFF. The CDR3 nucleotides read TGCAGCGTCCTGGACAGGGGGCCCGGTCCGAACACCGGGGAGCTGTTTTTT.

V is TRBV4-1 and J is TRBJ2-7; unclear D gene. CDR1 is MGHRA, CDR2 YSYEKL, per germline. CDR3 size: 13 residues. Trimming removed 0 bases from V and 12 bases from J, with 15 bases in between. CDR3 in DNA: TGCGCCAGCAGCCAAGAATTCTGCCGAGCAAGGTACGTC. Translation gives CASSQEFCRARYV.

This clonotype came up a few times. The rearrangement links TRBV6-6 to TRBJ2-1, with 7 bases aligning to TRBD1. Losses at the gene ends were 2 bases for V and 6 bases for J; bases not matched to a gene: 7. Germline V gives CDR1 MNHNY, CDR2 SVGAGI (reference sequence). This CDR3 is 15 amino acids long. The chain's CDR3 is CASSYDREAVNEQFF. The CDR3 bases are TGTGCCAGCAGTTACGACAGGGAAGCGGTCAATGAGCAGTTCTTC.

This clonotype was observed a handful of times. The chain links TRBV12-3 or TRBV12-4 to TRBJ2-3, with unresolved D. CDR3 length: 14 amino acids. V lost 3 bases to trimming and J lost 0 bases, with 7 bases between them. CDR3 in DNA: TGTGCCAGCAGTTTTTTAGTCAGCACAGATACGCAGTATTTT. Translated, it gives CASSFLVSTDTQYF.

V is TRBV20-1 and J is TRBJ2-3; no clear D gene. Trimming took off 1 base at V and 0 bases at J, with 8 bases between the two ends. The CDR3 loop spans 14 amino acids. The germline V gene has CDR1 DFQATT and CDR2 SNEGSKA (reference sequence). CDR3 coding DNA: TGCAGTGCTAGAGTTCACCGTAGCACAGATACGCAGTATTTT. It codes for CSARVHRSTDTQYF.

This clonotype was seen ten or more times. The V call is TRBV12-3 or TRBV12-4, the J call TRBJ1-4; D is uncertain. CDR3 length: 12 residues. V lost 2 bases and J 6 bases, leaving 4 bases between the germline ends. CDR3 nucleotide sequence: TGTGCCAGCAGTTTATTCGATGAAAAACTGTTTTTT. It codes for CASSLFDEKLFF.

The sample holds a few counts of this clonotype. As DNA, the CDR3 is TGCAGCGTTCGACGACAGGGTAGCTCCTACGAGCAGTACTTC. Translation: CSVRRQGSSYEQYF. J is TRBJ2-7 and V is TRBV29-1, with TRBD1 matching 7 bases. The CDR3 runs to 14 residues. The V gene's germline CDR1 is SQVTM and CDR2 ANQGSEA. Trimming cost V 5 bases and J 0 bases; bases outside gene matches: 7.